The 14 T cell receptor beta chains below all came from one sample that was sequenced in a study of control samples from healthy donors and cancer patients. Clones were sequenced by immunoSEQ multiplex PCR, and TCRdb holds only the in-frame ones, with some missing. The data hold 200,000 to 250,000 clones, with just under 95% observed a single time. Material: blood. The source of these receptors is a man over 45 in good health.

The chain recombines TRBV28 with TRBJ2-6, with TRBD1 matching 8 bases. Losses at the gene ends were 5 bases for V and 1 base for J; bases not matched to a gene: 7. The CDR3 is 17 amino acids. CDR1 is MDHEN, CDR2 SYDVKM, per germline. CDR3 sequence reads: CASSPLTGDSGANVLTF. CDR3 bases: TGTGCCAGCAGTCCCCTGACAGGGGATTCTGGGGCCAACGTCCTGACTTTC.

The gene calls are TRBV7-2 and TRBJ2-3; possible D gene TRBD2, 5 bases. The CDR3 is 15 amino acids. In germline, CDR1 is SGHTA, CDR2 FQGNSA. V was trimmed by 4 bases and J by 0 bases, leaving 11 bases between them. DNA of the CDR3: TGTGCCAGCAGCTCCGCGGGTCGAAGCACAGATACGCAGTATTTT. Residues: CASSSAGRSTDTQYF.

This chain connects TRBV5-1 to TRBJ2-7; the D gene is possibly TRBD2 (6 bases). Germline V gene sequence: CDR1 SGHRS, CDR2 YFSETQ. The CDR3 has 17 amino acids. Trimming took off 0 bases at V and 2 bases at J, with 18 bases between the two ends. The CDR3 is CASSLAFGGPLTYEQYF. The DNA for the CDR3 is TGCGCCAGCAGCTTGGCCTTTGGAGGGCCCCTTACCTACGAGCAGTACTTC.

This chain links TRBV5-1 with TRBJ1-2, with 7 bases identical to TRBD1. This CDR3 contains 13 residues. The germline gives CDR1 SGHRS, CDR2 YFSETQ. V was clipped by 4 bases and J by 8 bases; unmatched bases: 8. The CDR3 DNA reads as TGCGCCAGCAGCGAACCAGGGGGAGAGGGCTACACCTTC. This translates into CASSEPGGEGYTF.

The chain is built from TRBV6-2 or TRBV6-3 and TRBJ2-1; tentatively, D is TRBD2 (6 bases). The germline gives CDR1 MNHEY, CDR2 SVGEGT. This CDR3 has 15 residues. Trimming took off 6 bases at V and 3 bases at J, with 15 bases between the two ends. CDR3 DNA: TGTGCCAGCAGCCTAAACGGGGGTATCTACAATGAGCAGTTCTTC. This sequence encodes CASSLNGGIYNEQFF.

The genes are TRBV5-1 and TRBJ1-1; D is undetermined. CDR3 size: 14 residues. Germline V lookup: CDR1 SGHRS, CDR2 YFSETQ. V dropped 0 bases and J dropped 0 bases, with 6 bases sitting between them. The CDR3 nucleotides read TGCGCCAGCAGCTTGGGGGGAATGAACACTGAAGCTTTCTTT. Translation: CASSLGGMNTEAFF. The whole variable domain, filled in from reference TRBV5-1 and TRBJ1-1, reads KAGVTQTPRYLIKTRGQQVTLSCSPISGHRSVSWYQQTPGQGLQFLFEYFSETQRNKGNFPGRFSGRQFSNSRSEMNVSTLELGDSALYLCASSLGGMNTEAFFGQGTRLTVV.

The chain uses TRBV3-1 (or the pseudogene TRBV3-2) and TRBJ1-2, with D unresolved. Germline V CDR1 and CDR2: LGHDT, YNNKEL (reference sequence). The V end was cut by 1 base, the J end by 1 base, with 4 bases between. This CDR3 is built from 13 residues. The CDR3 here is CASSQGGNYGYTF. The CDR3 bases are TGTGCCAGCAGCCAAGGAGGTAACTATGGCTACACCTTC.

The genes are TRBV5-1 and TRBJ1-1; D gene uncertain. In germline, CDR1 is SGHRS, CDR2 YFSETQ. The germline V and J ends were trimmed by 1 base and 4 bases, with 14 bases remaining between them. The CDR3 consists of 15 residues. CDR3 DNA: TGCGCCAGCAGCTTGTGGAAGGGCGCGGGCACTGAAGCTTTCTTT. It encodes CASSLWKGAGTEAFF. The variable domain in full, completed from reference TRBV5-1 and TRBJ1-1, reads KAGVTQTPRYLIKTRGQQVTLSCSPISGHRSVSWYQQTPGQGLQFLFEYFSETQRNKGNFPGRFSGRQFSNSRSEMNVSTLELGDSALYLCASSLWKGAGTEAFFGQGTRLTVV.

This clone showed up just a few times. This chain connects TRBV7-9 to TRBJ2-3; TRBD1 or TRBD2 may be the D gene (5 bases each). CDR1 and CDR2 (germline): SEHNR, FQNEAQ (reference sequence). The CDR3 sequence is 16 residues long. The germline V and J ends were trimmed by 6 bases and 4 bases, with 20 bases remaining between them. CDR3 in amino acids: CASSLNRPGTADTQYF. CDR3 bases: TGTGCCAGCAGTCTGAATAGGCCAGGGACGGCAGATACGCAGTATTTT.

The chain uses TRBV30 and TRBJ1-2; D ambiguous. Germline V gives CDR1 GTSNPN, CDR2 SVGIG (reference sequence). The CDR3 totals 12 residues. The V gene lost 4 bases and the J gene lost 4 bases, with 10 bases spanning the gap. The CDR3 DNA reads TGTGCCTGGAAAGTGGGGAGCTATGGCTACACCTTC. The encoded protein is CAWKVGSYGYTF.

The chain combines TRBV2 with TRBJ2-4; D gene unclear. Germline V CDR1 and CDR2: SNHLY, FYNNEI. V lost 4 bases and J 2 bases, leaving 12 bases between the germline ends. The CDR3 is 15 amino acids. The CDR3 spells CASSAGREPKNIQYF. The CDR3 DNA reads TGTGCCAGCAGTGCCGGCCGAGAACCCAAAAACATTCAGTACTTC.

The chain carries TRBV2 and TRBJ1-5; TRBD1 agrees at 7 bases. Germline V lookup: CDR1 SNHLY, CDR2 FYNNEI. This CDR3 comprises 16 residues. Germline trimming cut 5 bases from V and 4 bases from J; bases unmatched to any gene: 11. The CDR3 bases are TGTGCCAGCAGTAAGACGACAGGGCGATCGAATCAGCCCCAGCATTTT. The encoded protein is CASSKTTGRSNQPQHF. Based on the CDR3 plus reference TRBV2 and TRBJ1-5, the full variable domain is EPEVTQTPSHQVTQMGQEVILRCVPISNHLYFYWYRQILGQKVEFLVSFYNNEISEKSEIFDDQFSVERPDGSNFTLKIRSTKLEDSAMYFCASSKTTGRSNQPQHFGDGTRLSIL.

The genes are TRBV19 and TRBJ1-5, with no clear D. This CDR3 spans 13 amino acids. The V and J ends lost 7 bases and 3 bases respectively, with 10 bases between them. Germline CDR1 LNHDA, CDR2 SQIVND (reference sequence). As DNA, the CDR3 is TGTGCCAGTAAACGGAGGGTCAATCAGCCCCAGCATTTT. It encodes CASKRRVNQPQHF.

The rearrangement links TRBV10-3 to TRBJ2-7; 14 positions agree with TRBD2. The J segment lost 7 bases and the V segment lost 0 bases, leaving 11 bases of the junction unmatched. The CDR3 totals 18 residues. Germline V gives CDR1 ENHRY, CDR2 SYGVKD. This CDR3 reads CAISESEGLAGDRGEQYF. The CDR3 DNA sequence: TGTGCCATCAGTGAGTCGGAGGGACTAGCGGGGGACAGGGGAGAGCAGTACTTC.